The sample holds a few counts of the clone carrying this TCR beta chain. The data were obtained in a study of blood T cell repertoires in COVID-19. Study context: Acute and convalescent COVID-19 samples came from the United States, Italy and Spain. PBMCs, B-cell-depleted T cells, or T cells were the source of the cDNA or gDNA that made up the material.

Per the germline V gene, CDR1 is SGHTA and CDR2 is FQGTGA. The CDR3 runs 16 residues. V was clipped by 2 bases and J by 5 bases; unmatched bases: 10. Profiling relied on immunoSEQ multiplex PCR, and the TCRdb table lists in-frame clones only, not all of them. The sample contains roughly 18,000 clones, roughly 82% of which appear only once. This chain connects TRBV7-3 to TRBJ2-7, with 9 bases identical to TRBD1. The receptor was isolated from a man in his 70s with COVID-19, enrolled during active disease. Material for sequencing was peripheral blood. The chain's CDR3 is CASSLRPGQGMNEQYF. DNA for the CDR3: TGTGCCAGCAGCTTACGTCCGGGACAGGGAATGAACGAGCAGTACTTC.